A single T cell receptor (beta chain) is shown here with its context. The entry originates in a study of tumor-infiltrating lymphocytes in primary liver carcinoma. Unsorted whole blood yielded blood RNA, and germline DNA was extracted as well. Total RNA (about 500 ng) served as template for TCR beta cDNA synthesis primed by a constant-region primer. Modified slightly, ARM-PCR produced TCR beta libraries over three nested multiplex PCR rounds. MiXCR, run by TCRdb on the multiplex PCR reads, gives a single entry per CDR3 protein. The sample holds around 330,000 distinct CDR3 sequences, around three fifths seen once. Sequenced sample: peripheral blood. The sequence came from a young woman with primary liver carcinoma and hepatitis B virus infection.

The CDR3 DNA is TGTGCCAGCAGTTACGGGTACTTGAGTGAGCAGTTCTTC. It encodes CASSYGYLSEQFF. The V and J genes are TRBV6-2 or TRBV6-3 and TRBJ2-1, with unresolved D. Germline loops: CDR1 MNHEY, CDR2 SVGEGT. Trimming removed 2 bases at V and 9 bases at J, with 11 bases between. The CDR3 consists of 13 residues.